This T cell receptor (beta chain) emerged from a study of PD-1 blockade in classical Hodgkin lymphoma. For the study at large: Treatment was intravenous nivolumab, 3 mg/kg every 2 weeks, until progression.

Deletions cut 4 bases from V and 6 bases from J, with 6 bases between. Per germline, CDR1 KGHSH and CDR2 LQKENI. The CDR3 runs to 12 residues. About this clone itself: As yet, its antigen is unknown.

Sequencing used immunoSEQ multiplex PCR; TCRdb keeps in-frame clones, though not all of them. The table lists some 25,000 clones, roughly two thirds of them singletons. Each of the patients experienced relapse following autologous stem cell transplantation, and their brentuximab vedotin exposure differed. Overall study findings and caveats: In CD4+ cells, TCR diversity went up significantly by C4D1, but in CD8+ cells it did not. The authors have not defined what causes the repertoire differences, possibly disease activity or prior therapy.

This specimen consisted of peripheral blood mononuclear cells (PBMCs), obtained before the second cycle of nivolumab. The chain carries TRBV18 and TRBJ2-2, with D hard to call. This clonotype was sampled from a human donor with classical Hodgkin lymphoma. The CDR3 nucleotides are TGTGCCAGCTCACGATTCGCCGGGGAGCTGTTTTTT. Encoded protein: CASSRFAGELFF.